This entry describes one TCR beta chain. Libraries were prepared by immunoSEQ multiplex PCR; TCRdb keeps only in-frame clonotypes and omits some of them. In the table there are a few hundred thousand clones, around 89% of which are singletons. This CDR3 has 14 amino acids. Germline V gene data show CDR1 as MNHEY and CDR2 as SMNVEV (reference sequence). V was pared by 7 bases and J by 7 bases, with 6 bases of the junction left unmatched. The sample originates from a study of blood T cell repertoires in COVID-19. Study overall: The cDNA or gDNA used as material had been derived from T cells, B-cell-depleted T cells, or PBMCs.

The sequenced material came from PBMCs or T cells enriched from blood (not recorded which). This chain links TRBV27 with TRBJ1-6, with 8 bases fitting TRBD1. The sequence was collected from a woman aged 40 to 49 who had recovered from COVID-19. As DNA, the CDR3 is TGTGCCAGCACTGCGAACAGGGGGAATTCACCCCTCCACTTT. Translating it yields CASTANRGNSPLHF.